The 3 T cell receptor beta chains below come from one sample, sequenced in a study of T cell responses to AZD1222 COVID-19 vaccine. The method was immunoSEQ multiplex PCR; TCRdb's version includes in-frame clones alone and lacks a portion of them. The table has some 80,000 clones, 88% seen once. Sample: peripheral blood, taken 28 days after the second dose of the MenACWY control vaccine. These receptor sequences come from an adult who received the MenACWY meningococcal vaccine as a control.

This clone was picked up one time. V is TRBV14 and J is TRBJ1-1; no clear D gene. Trimming cost V 1 base and J 6 bases, with 9 bases left between them. This CDR3 has 13 amino acids. Germline V CDR1 and CDR2: SGHDN, FVKESK. CDR3 DNA: TGTGCCAGCAGCCAAGTACCGGGTTCTGAAGCTTTCTTT. Encoded protein: CASSQVPGSEAFF.

J is TRBJ1-2 and V is TRBV20-1; a possible D gene is TRBD1 (5 bases). Between the trimmed V and J ends, which lost 3 bases and 3 bases, there was a span of 5 bases. The germline gives CDR1 DFQATT, CDR2 SNEGSKA (reference sequence). The CDR3 runs 11 residues. CDR3 sequence (DNA): TGCAGTGCTAGGGGGGACTATGGCTACACCTTC. As protein: CSARGDYGYTF.

V usage is TRBV7-2 and J usage is TRBJ1-2; D is uncertain. V was cut by 1 base and J by 8 bases, with 14 bases left in between. The CDR3 length is 14 residues. Per germline, CDR1 SGHTA and CDR2 FQGNSA. This chain's CDR3 is CASSLEAQDWGYTF. CDR3 sequence (DNA): TGTGCCAGCAGCTTAGAGGCGCAGGACTGGGGCTACACCTTC.